The rows below give T cell receptor beta chains drawn from one sample of a study of blood T cell repertoires in COVID-19. Here immunoSEQ multiplex PCR was the method, and the copy in TCRdb shows in-frame clones only, minus some. Of around 270,000 clones in the sample, around 88% are singletons; the top ten hold about 4.6%. The sequencing input was peripheral blood. Every receptor here comes from a man in his forties with acute or convalescent COVID-19. Each CDR3 is given with its conserved first and last residue. The D gene is left open where the match is weak. Clone size, where shown, is once, few, many, or a class for clones that have expanded.

j_call: TRBJ1-6; clone_size: .; v_call: TRBV6-1; d_call: TRBD1; cdr3_aa: CASSDRHRGPSPLHF; cdr3_nt: TGTGCCAGCAGTGATAGACACAGGGGGCCTTCACCCCTCCACTTT
j_call: TRBJ2-7; clone_size: .; v_call: TRBV5-1; d_call: .; cdr3_aa: CASAEMRGSHEQYF; cdr3_nt: TGCGCCAGCGCCGAGATGAGGGGGTCCCACGAGCAGTACTTC
j_call: TRBJ1-2; clone_size: .; v_call: TRBV5-1; d_call: TRBD1; cdr3_aa: CASSPPGTGVGYTF; cdr3_nt: TGCGCCAGCAGCCCCCCCGGGACAGGCGTCGGCTACACCTTC
j_call: TRBJ2-4; clone_size: .; v_call: TRBV6-5; d_call: .; cdr3_aa: CATQDSRGNIQYF; cdr3_nt: TGTGCCACCCAAGACAGTCGAGGAAACATTCAGTACTTC
j_call: TRBJ1-1; clone_size: .; v_call: TRBV10-3; d_call: .; cdr3_aa: CAISRGGVDTEAFF; cdr3_nt: TGTGCCATCAGCCGAGGAGGGGTGGACACTGAAGCTTTCTTT
j_call: TRBJ1-2; clone_size: once; v_call: TRBV5-6; d_call: .; cdr3_aa: CASSTTQGNYGYTF; cdr3_nt: TGTGCCAGCAGCACTACCCAGGGCAACTATGGCTACACCTTC
j_call: TRBJ1-1; clone_size: .; v_call: TRBV11-2; d_call: .; cdr3_aa: CASRQTYAEAFF; cdr3_nt: TGTGCCAGCAGACAGACATATGCTGAAGCTTTCTTT
j_call: TRBJ1-1; clone_size: .; v_call: TRBV24-1; d_call: .; cdr3_aa: CATTHPGAKENTEAFF; cdr3_nt: TGTGCCACTACTCACCCAGGGGCCAAGGAGAACACTGAAGCTTTCTTT
j_call: TRBJ2-1; clone_size: .; v_call: TRBV2; d_call: TRBD1; cdr3_aa: CASSEVGPGGLVEQFF; cdr3_nt: TGTGCCAGCAGTGAGGTCGGGCCAGGGGGATTGGTTGAGCAGTTCTTC
j_call: TRBJ1-5; clone_size: .; v_call: TRBV2; d_call: .; cdr3_aa: CASSGNGEPQHF; cdr3_nt: TGTGCCAGCAGCGGGAATGGGGAGCCCCAGCATTTT
j_call: TRBJ1-3; clone_size: once; v_call: TRBV11-2; d_call: .; cdr3_aa: CASSLAQRNTIYF; cdr3_nt: TGTGCCAGCAGCTTAGCACAGAGAAACACCATATATTTT
j_call: TRBJ1-1; clone_size: .; v_call: TRBV7-2; d_call: .; cdr3_aa: CASSLDRENLEAFF; cdr3_nt: TGTGCCAGCAGCTTAGACCGGGAGAATTTAGAAGCTTTCTTT
j_call: TRBJ2-1; clone_size: once; v_call: TRBV7-2; d_call: TRBD1; cdr3_aa: CASSSRQGANGEQFF; cdr3_nt: TGTGCCAGCAGCTCTCGACAGGGGGCGAATGGTGAGCAGTTCTTC
j_call: TRBJ2-7; clone_size: .; v_call: TRBV5-1; d_call: TRBD1; cdr3_aa: CASSPAPGQGLTYEQYF; cdr3_nt: TGCGCCAGCAGCCCGGCCCCGGGACAGGGGCTAACCTACGAGCAGTACTTC
j_call: TRBJ1-5; clone_size: .; v_call: TRBV10-3; d_call: .; cdr3_aa: CAISESAREPQHF; cdr3_nt: TGTGCCATCAGTGAGTCGGCCCGGGAGCCCCAGCATTTT
j_call: TRBJ1-2; clone_size: .; v_call: TRBV24-1; d_call: TRBD1; cdr3_aa: CATSEGRDSSSYGYTF; cdr3_nt: TGTGCCACCAGTGAGGGCCGGGACAGTAGTAGCTATGGCTACACCTTC
j_call: TRBJ2-1; clone_size: once; v_call: TRBV7-8; d_call: TRBD2; cdr3_aa: CASSIWTSGGPGEQFF; cdr3_nt: TGTGCCAGCAGCATATGGACTAGCGGGGGGCCGGGTGAGCAGTTCTTC
j_call: TRBJ1-1; clone_size: once; v_call: TRBV6-6; d_call: .; cdr3_aa: CASTSSRSRNTEAFF; cdr3_nt: TGTGCCAGCACTTCCTCCAGGTCGAGGAACACTGAAGCTTTCTTT
j_call: TRBJ1-4; clone_size: .; v_call: TRBV6-5; d_call: .; cdr3_aa: CATFKQGGNEKLFF; cdr3_nt: TGTGCCACCTTTAAGCAGGGAGGTAATGAAAAACTGTTTTTT
j_call: TRBJ1-2; clone_size: .; v_call: TRBV3-1/TRBV3-2; d_call: TRBD1; cdr3_aa: CASSGLRTGPFYGYTF; cdr3_nt: TGTGCCAGCAGCGGGTTGAGGACAGGGCCATTTTATGGCTACACCTTC